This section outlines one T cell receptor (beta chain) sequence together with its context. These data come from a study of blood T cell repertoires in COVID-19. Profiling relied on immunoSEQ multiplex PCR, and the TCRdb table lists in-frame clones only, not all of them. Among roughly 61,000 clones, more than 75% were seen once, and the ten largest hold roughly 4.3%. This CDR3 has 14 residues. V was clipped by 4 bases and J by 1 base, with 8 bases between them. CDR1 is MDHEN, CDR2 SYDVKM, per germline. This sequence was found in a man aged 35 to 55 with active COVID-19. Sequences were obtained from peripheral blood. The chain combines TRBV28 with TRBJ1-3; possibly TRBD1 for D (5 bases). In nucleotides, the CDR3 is TGTGCCAGCAGTTCCAGGGTGTCTGGAAACACCATATATTTT. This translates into CASSSRVSGNTIYF.